The clone carrying this T cell receptor (beta chain) occurred many times. The target antigen is unknown. These data come from a study of T cells after yellow fever vaccination. On the study more broadly: SMART-Seq v4 Ultra Low Input served to prepare low-cell-number fractions. Study findings and constraints: Most clones from primary vaccination resurfaced after the booster (around 95% CD4, around 89% CD8). Just a small share of clonotypes turned up in the CD4 compartment as well as the CD8 compartment. Highly abundant clonotypes carried over from the bulk population could end up in FACS-sorted repertoires as contaminants.

Germline V gives CDR1 MNHEY, CDR2 SVGAGI. V lost 0 bases and J lost 0, with 13 bases in between. The CDR3 runs to 17 residues. TCRdb re-called the 5' RACE reads through MiXCR, storing one row per CDR3 protein. Altogether 110,000 or so distinct CDR3 sequences are present, more than 5.5% being singletons, with the ten largest covering approximately 3%. Sequencing used CD4+ T cells sorted from PBMCs, obtained 35 to 50 days after the first yellow fever vaccination. This sequence joins TRBV6-5 and TRBJ2-3, with unresolved D. This sequence was found in a man between 18 and 29 years old who received the YFV17D yellow fever vaccine. Here the CDR3 reads CASSYSGPYASTDTQYF. DNA of the CDR3: TGTGCCAGCAGTTACTCTGGGCCGTATGCTAGCACAGATACGCAGTATTTT.